These 14 T cell receptor beta chains share one sample of origin, sequenced in a study of T cell clonotyping in hematopoietic cell transplantation. This table comes from immunoSEQ multiplex PCR, and its TCRdb copy is limited to in-frame clones, with some not included. Of 13,000 to 15,000 clones in the sample, around 94% were seen once. The specimen comprised PBMCs, sampled 30 days after allogeneic stem cell transplant. Source of these receptors: a male patient between 60 and 69 years old who had an allogeneic stem cell transplant from an unrelated donor, so the T cells may come from the graft donor. Some clones in this sample may be carry-over from other donors' samples.

The rearrangement joins TRBV7-9 to TRBJ2-5; 11 nucleotides align to TRBD2. The germline V gene encodes CDR1 SEHNR and CDR2 FQNEAQ (reference sequence). V gave up 1 base and J gave up 5 bases; unmatched junction bases: 6. CDR3 length equals 16 residues. The CDR3 region is CASSLVLAGVEETQYF. The CDR3 nucleotides read TGTGCCAGCAGCTTAGTACTAGCGGGAGTGGAGGAGACCCAGTACTTC.

The V and J genes are TRBV7-6 and TRBJ2-5; D possibly uses TRBD1 or TRBD2 (5 bases each). Trimming took 5 bases from V and 1 from J, leaving 23 bases between them. The CDR3 is made up of 18 amino acids. CDR1 is SGHVS and CDR2 is FNYEAQ in the germline V gene. The CDR3 sequence is CASSPQTRTRGPQETQYF. The CDR3 coding sequence is TGTGCCAGCAGCCCCCAGACACGGACGAGGGGCCCCCAAGAGACCCAGTACTTC.

The V and J genes are TRBV19 and TRBJ1-6, with 7 nucleotides matching TRBD1. Germline V lookup: CDR1 LNHDA, CDR2 SQIVND (reference sequence). Unmatched junction bases numbered 9, after V lost 7 bases and J lost 9 bases. This CDR3 is built from 14 residues. The CDR3 reads CASTPAGGGSPLHF. CDR3 coding DNA: TGTGCCAGTACTCCCGCAGGGGGAGGTTCACCCCTCCACTTT.

This rearrangement joins TRBV4-1 to TRBJ1-5; D gene unclear. Per germline, CDR1 MGHRA and CDR2 YSYEKL. V shed 0 bases and J shed 4 bases, with 7 bases lying between them. This CDR3 is built from 14 residues. The CDR3 bases are TGCGCCAGCAGCCAAGATTCCGGAAATCAGCCCCAGCATTTT. Its translation: CASSQDSGNQPQHF.

CDR3 DNA sequence: TGCGCCAGCAGCCCGGGACAGAGCACAGATACGCAGTATTTT. It codes for CASSPGQSTDTQYF. This sequence joins TRBV4-1 and TRBJ2-3; TRBD1 aligns across 7 bases. Losses at the gene ends were 4 bases for V and 0 bases for J; bases not matched to a gene: 1. The length of the CDR3 is 14 residues. The germline V gene has CDR1 MGHRA and CDR2 YSYEKL.

CDR3 loop: CAWTRDSGGALEQYF. CDR3 nucleotide sequence: TGTGCCTGGACCCGGGATAGCGGGGGGGCCCTCGAGCAGTACTTC. The genes are TRBV30 and TRBJ2-7, with 11 bases lining up with TRBD2. Germline values: CDR1 GTSNPN, CDR2 SVGIG (reference sequence). The CDR3 has 15 amino acids. The junction had 11 bases not matched to a gene; V was cut back by 4 bases and J by 6 bases.

The chain's CDR3 is CASSPQSSGANVLTF. CDR3 nucleotide sequence: TGTGCCAGCAGCCCTCAGAGCTCTGGGGCCAACGTCCTGACTTTC. This chain uses TRBV7-3 with TRBJ2-6; unclear D gene. The CDR3 runs 15 residues. V was pared by 5 bases and J by 0 bases, with 8 bases between. Germline CDR1 reads SGHTA; CDR2 reads FQGTGA.

The gene calls are TRBV28 and TRBJ2-7; weak D call: TRBD1 (6 bases). Germline loops: CDR1 MDHEN, CDR2 SYDVKM. This CDR3 comprises 15 residues. V shed 5 bases and J shed 1 base, with 15 bases lying between them. Here the CDR3 DNA reads TGTGCCAGCAGTGCGGACAGTTCCCGTTCCTACGAGCAGTACTTC. It codes for CASSADSSRSYEQYF.

This rearrangement joins TRBV19 to TRBJ1-5; D gene ambiguous. V was trimmed by 3 bases and J by 6 bases, leaving 12 bases between them. The CDR3 totals 14 residues. Germline V lookup: CDR1 LNHDA, CDR2 SQIVND (reference sequence). CDR3 protein: CASSMADYPQPQHF. The CDR3 DNA is TGTGCCAGTAGTATGGCCGATTACCCTCAGCCCCAGCATTTT.

The J gene is TRBJ1-1, the V gene TRBV7-2, with no clear D. The CDR3 totals 15 residues. V gave up 5 bases and J gave up 2 bases, with 15 bases separating them. Germline lookup yields CDR1 SGHTA and CDR2 FQGNSA. CDR3 in amino acids: CASSETRAANTEAFF. CDR3 bases: TGTGCCAGCAGCGAAACAAGGGCAGCTAACACTGAAGCTTTCTTT.

This clone occurred once. J is TRBJ2-1 and V is TRBV6-5; D is unclear. The CDR3 is made up of 13 amino acids. Germline V gene lookup returns CDR1 MNHEY and CDR2 SVGAGI. With 2 bases removed from V and 6 bases from J, the gap between germline ends came to 8 bases. This CDR3 is CASSYRLINEQFF. In DNA, the CDR3 is TGTGCCAGCAGTTACCGGCTGATCAATGAGCAGTTCTTC.

The chain links TRBV7-2 to TRBJ2-5; TRBD1 agrees at 7 bases. V shed 3 bases, J shed 4 bases, and the junction held 5 bases outside the gene matches. The CDR3 covers 14 residues. Germline V CDR1 and CDR2: SGHTA, FQGNSA. The CDR3 nucleotides are TGTGCCAGCAGCTTCGAACAGGGGCGAGAGACCCAGTACTTC. Translating it yields CASSFEQGRETQYF.

The chain combines TRBV6-5 with TRBJ1-1; no clear D gene. From germline, CDR1 is MNHEY and CDR2 SVGAGI. Deletions cut 2 bases from V and 6 bases from J, with 10 bases between. The CDR3 is 13 amino acids. The CDR3 region has the DNA TGTGCCAGCAGTTACACTAAAGGTTCTGAAGCTTTCTTT. This codes for CASSYTKGSEAFF.

This sequence joins TRBV4-1 and TRBJ2-1, with 9 bases that match TRBD2. Germline trimming cut 0 bases from V and 8 bases from J; bases unmatched to any gene: 8. This CDR3 region has 16 residues. Germline V lookup: CDR1 MGHRA, CDR2 YSYEKL. The CDR3 loop is CASSQDPSGGRDEQFF. The CDR3 coding sequence is TGCGCCAGCAGCCAAGATCCGAGCGGGGGGCGCGATGAGCAGTTCTTC.